A single sample gave rise to the 27 T cell receptor beta chains below, sequenced in a study of OX40 agonist ivuxolimab in advanced cancers. The method was immunoSEQ multiplex PCR; TCRdb's version includes in-frame clones alone and lacks a portion of them. The data show approximately 54,000 clones, 85% to 95% seen once. The sequenced sample was CD4+ or CD8+ T cells sorted from blood, obtained in a trial of the OX40 agonist ivuxolimab. The origin of the receptors is an adult with an advanced solid tumor such as melanoma, head and neck, liver or kidney cancer.

V is TRBV30 and J is TRBJ2-1; D is ambiguous. The CDR3 consists of 12 residues. The germline V gene encodes CDR1 GTSNPN and CDR2 SVGIG (reference sequence). Between the trimmed V and J ends, which lost 1 base and 1 base, there was a span of 2 bases. The DNA for the CDR3 is TGTGCCTGGAGTGGATCCTACAATGAGCAGTTCTTC. It specifies CAWSGSYNEQFF.

This chain connects TRBV11-2 to TRBJ1-5; possible D gene TRBD1, 5 bases. This CDR3 contains 15 residues. The germline CDR1 and CDR2 sequences are SGHAT and FQNNGV. Trimming pared 5 bases from V and 4 bases from J, leaving 15 bases between. The CDR3 region is CASSPQGGRNQPQHF. CDR3 nucleotides: TGTGCCAGCAGCCCGCAGGGAGGGCGGAATCAGCCCCAGCATTTT.

The chain is built from TRBV4-3 and TRBJ2-3, with 9 bases matching TRBD1. V lost 3 bases and J lost 6; bases outside the gene matches: 10. Germline V CDR1 and CDR2: LGHNA, YSLEER. The length of the CDR3 is 16 residues. As DNA, the CDR3 is TGCGCCAGCAGCCAGGAGGGGACAGGGAAGGGGGATACGCAGTATTTT. Encoded protein: CASSQEGTGKGDTQYF.

DNA for the CDR3: TGTGCCAGCAGTGAATTGGACTTTCTTGAAAAACTGTTTTTT. Protein: CASSELDFLEKLFF. The chain uses TRBV2 and TRBJ1-4, with D unresolved. Germline V gives CDR1 SNHLY, CDR2 FYNNEI. The CDR3 has 14 residues. The germline V and J ends were trimmed by 2 bases and 7 bases, with 11 bases remaining between them.

The V and J genes are TRBV5-5 and TRBJ2-7; TRBD2 agrees at 10 bases. V trimming: 0 bases; J trimming: 7 bases; junction bases outside the gene matches: 7. Germline lookup yields CDR1 SGHKS and CDR2 YYEKEE (reference sequence). The CDR3 has 15 residues. The CDR3 sequence: CASSLESSGSLEQYF. CDR3 DNA: TGTGCCAGCAGCTTGGAGTCTAGCGGGAGTTTGGAGCAGTACTTC. Supplemented by reference TRBV5-5 and TRBJ2-7, the full variable domain reads DAGVTQSPTHLIKTRGQQVTLRCSPISGHKSVSWYQQVLGQGPQFIFQYYEKEERGRGNFPDRFSARQFPNYSSELNVNALLLGDSALYLCASSLESSGSLEQYFGPGTRLTVT.

The V call is TRBV11-2, the J call TRBJ1-5; D remains ambiguous. Germline V CDR1 and CDR2: SGHAT, FQNNGV. V lost 2 bases, J lost 0 bases, and 8 bases lay in between. The CDR3 totals 15 residues. The CDR3 region is CASSLTADSNQPQHF. The DNA for the CDR3 is TGTGCCAGCAGCTTAACGGCGGATAGCAATCAGCCCCAGCATTTT.

The V gene is TRBV7-6, the J gene TRBJ1-2; no clear D. V shed 0 bases and J shed 4 bases, with 9 bases lying between them. CDR3 length: 14 residues. CDR1 and CDR2 (germline): SGHVS, FNYEAQ. The CDR3, as DNA: TGTGCCAGCAGCTTAGCCGAAGGAAGCTATGGCTACACCTTC. It translates to CASSLAEGSYGYTF.

This chain links TRBV29-1 with TRBJ2-1; weak D call: TRBD2 (5 bases). Germline CDR1 and CDR2: SQVTM and ANQGSEA. V gave up 7 bases and J gave up 4 bases, with 20 bases separating them. The CDR3 totals 15 residues. CDR3 loop: CSASHRGSPYNEQFF. Written as DNA, the CDR3 is TGCAGCGCCTCACATCGGGGTTCGCCATACAATGAGCAGTTCTTC.

This clone turned up a few times. The chain combines TRBV14 with TRBJ2-5, with 13 bases that match TRBD2. The V segment lost 4 bases and the J segment 1 base; nucleotides outside the gene matches: 6. Germline CDR1 is SGHDN and CDR2 is FVKESK. CDR3 length equals 17 residues. Here the CDR3 reads CASSLYGTSGIQETQYF. CDR3 nucleotide sequence: TGTGCCAGCAGCCTCTACGGGACTAGCGGGATCCAAGAGACCCAGTACTTC.

The rearrangement uses TRBV13 and TRBJ1-2; possibly TRBD1 for D (5 bases). V was trimmed by 1 base and J by 1 base, leaving 10 bases between them. Germline loops: CDR1 PRHDT, CDR2 FYEKMQ (reference sequence). This CDR3 has 15 residues. The chain's CDR3 is CASSLDRDYNYGYTF. The CDR3 coding sequence is TGTGCCAGCAGCTTAGATCGGGACTATAACTATGGCTACACCTTC.

The chain recombines TRBV19 with TRBJ1-1; D gene ambiguous. The germline V gene has CDR1 LNHDA and CDR2 SQIVND (reference sequence). The CDR3 contains 12 residues. The V gene lost 3 bases and the J gene lost 1 base, with 3 bases spanning the gap. As DNA, the CDR3 is TGTGCCAGTAGTATGACGAACACTGAAGCTTTCTTT. Its translation: CASSMTNTEAFF.

The chain's CDR3 is CASIPFGMNTGELFF. The DNA of the CDR3 is TGTGCCAGCATCCCATTTGGAATGAACACCGGGGAGCTGTTTTTT. This chain connects TRBV7-8 to TRBJ2-2; no reliable D call. The length of the CDR3 is 15 residues. Trimming took off 7 bases at V and 1 base at J, with 13 bases between the two ends. Germline values: CDR1 SGHVS, CDR2 FQNEAQ. Full variable domain (remainder filled in from reference TRBV7-8 and TRBJ2-2): GAGVSQSPRYKVAKRGQDVALRCDPISGHVSLFWYQQALGQGPEFLTYFQNEAQLDKSGLPSDRFFAERPEGSVSTLKIQRTQQEDSAVYLCASIPFGMNTGELFFGEGSRLTVL.

V and J are TRBV7-3 and TRBJ2-7; 8 bases map to TRBD2. The CDR3 length is 15 residues. Trimming took 0 bases from V and 2 from J; bases not matched to a gene: 3. Germline CDR1 and CDR2: SGHTA and FQGTGA. CDR3 loop: CASSLTAGETYEQYF. The CDR3 DNA is TGTGCCAGCAGCTTAACAGCGGGGGAAACCTACGAGCAGTACTTC.

CDR3 DNA sequence: TGTGCCTGGAGTCGGCTAGGGGTCGAGCAGTACTTC. Translated: CAWSRLGVEQYF. This chain connects TRBV30 to TRBJ2-7; perhaps TRBD1 as D (5 bases). Germline V lookup: CDR1 GTSNPN, CDR2 SVGIG (reference sequence). The CDR3 is 12 residues long. The V end lost 2 bases, the J end lost 6 bases, and 11 bases lay between the germline ends.

CDR3 coding DNA: TGTGCCAGCAGCTTCTATAGCAATGAGCAGTTCTTC. Translation gives CASSFYSNEQFF. The rearrangement links TRBV7-2 to TRBJ2-1, with D unresolved. CDR1 is SGHTA, CDR2 FQGNSA, per germline. The CDR3 extends over 12 amino acids. The germline V and J ends were trimmed by 3 bases and 6 bases, with 6 bases remaining between them. Variable domain in full (rest from reference TRBV7-2 and TRBJ2-1): GAGVSQSPSNKVTEKGKDVELRCDPISGHTALYWYRQSLGQGLEFLIYFQGNSAPDKSGLPSDRFSAERTGGSVSTLTIQRTQQEDSAVYLCASSFYSNEQFFGPGTRLTVL.

The rearrangement joins TRBV27 to TRBJ2-7; no clear D. The CDR3 extends over 13 amino acids. The V and J ends lost 4 bases and 1 base respectively, with 8 bases between them. Germline CDR1 and CDR2: MNHEY and SMNVEV (reference sequence). The CDR3 loop is CASSYAASYEQYF. CDR3 DNA sequence: TGTGCCAGCAGTTATGCTGCGTCCTACGAGCAGTACTTC.

The V and J genes are TRBV5-1 and TRBJ2-1, with 9 bases matching TRBD1. Germline V CDR1 and CDR2: SGHRS, YFSETQ. V trimming: 3 bases; J trimming: 6 bases; junction bases outside the gene matches: 4. This CDR3 has 14 residues. CDR3 DNA sequence: TGCGCCAGCAGCTGGGGGACAGGGATCAATGAGCAGTTCTTC. Translation gives CASSWGTGINEQFF.

This chain connects TRBV7-2 to TRBJ1-1; TRBD1 matches at 9 bases. Germline values: CDR1 SGHTA, CDR2 FQGNSA. V lost 5 bases and J lost 3; bases outside the gene matches: 7. The length of the CDR3 is 15 residues. The CDR3 protein is CASSLGQGGYTEAFF. The CDR3 DNA reads as TGTGCCAGCAGCCTGGGACAGGGTGGGTACACTGAAGCTTTCTTT.

V is TRBV12-5 and J is TRBJ1-1; the D gene is possibly TRBD1 (5 bases). V lost 2 bases and J 6 bases, leaving 10 bases between the germline ends. Germline CDR1 reads LGHNT; CDR2 reads FRNRAP. The length of the CDR3 is 13 residues. The CDR3 sequence: CASGLMGLAEAFF. In nucleotides, the CDR3 is TGTGCTAGTGGTTTGATGGGGCTGGCTGAAGCTTTCTTT.

The rearrangement joins TRBV27 to TRBJ2-3, with 7 bases that match TRBD1. Germline-derived CDR1 and CDR2 are MNHEY and SMNVEV (reference sequence). With V trimmed by 5 bases and J by 0 bases, 8 bases remained unmatched. The CDR3 extends over 16 amino acids. The CDR3 DNA reads TGTGCCAGCAGTCCTGGGGGACAGCTTAGCACAGATACGCAGTATTTT. The encoded protein is CASSPGGQLSTDTQYF.

The rearrangement uses TRBV27 and TRBJ2-1; D is unresolved. Trimming left V 4 bases short and J 0 bases short, with 13 bases between. Germline CDR1 reads MNHEY; CDR2 reads SMNVEV (reference sequence). The CDR3 totals 16 residues. Here the CDR3 reads CASSSEFLSSYNEQFF. The CDR3 DNA follows: TGTGCCAGCAGTTCCGAATTCTTGAGCTCCTACAATGAGCAGTTCTTC.

The rearrangement uses TRBV4-3 and TRBJ2-7; D unresolved. Between the trimmed V and J ends, which lost 0 bases and 3 bases, there was a span of 18 bases. Germline-derived CDR1 and CDR2 are LGHNA and YSLEER. The CDR3 spans 17 residues. The CDR3 is CASSQDTIREVLYEQYF. DNA for the CDR3: TGCGCCAGCAGCCAAGATACAATCCGAGAGGTTCTCTACGAGCAGTACTTC.

The chain couples TRBV5-1 to TRBJ1-2; no clear D gene. Per the germline V gene, CDR1 is SGHRS and CDR2 is YFSETQ. V was pared by 1 base and J by 4 bases, with 8 bases between. The CDR3 is made up of 13 amino acids. The CDR3 DNA reads as TGCGCCAGCAGCTTGAAAGGGAGCTATGGCTACACCTTC. It encodes CASSLKGSYGYTF.

The chain uses TRBV30 and TRBJ1-5, with D possibly matching TRBD1 (5 bases). Germline V CDR1 and CDR2: GTSNPN, SVGIG (reference sequence). The CDR3 runs 14 residues. The germline V and J ends were trimmed by 2 bases and 0 bases, with 8 bases remaining between them. CDR3 coding DNA: TGTGCCTGGAGTTGGGACTCTAGCAATCAGCCCCAGCATTTT. This translates into CAWSWDSSNQPQHF.

The chain carries TRBV27 and TRBJ1-1; TRBD1 is a possible D gene (6 bases). Per the germline V gene, CDR1 is MNHEY and CDR2 is SMNVEV (reference sequence). With 2 bases removed from V and 1 base from J, the gap between germline ends came to 11 bases. This CDR3 comprises 15 residues. CDR3 in DNA: TGTGCCAGCAGTTTAGGACAGCACCCGAACACTGAAGCTTTCTTT. Its translation is CASSLGQHPNTEAFF.

The V gene is TRBV2, the J gene TRBJ2-7, with 7 bases matching TRBD1. This CDR3 has 14 amino acids. The V and J ends lost 3 bases and 4 bases, in that order; junction bases with no gene match: 6. CDR1 is SNHLY and CDR2 is FYNNEI in the germline V gene. Written as DNA, the CDR3 is TGTGCCAGCAGTGATCTGGCAGGGGGTTACGAGCAGTACTTC. Translation: CASSDLAGGYEQYF.

The V gene is TRBV13, the J gene TRBJ1-1; no definite D call. The V gene's germline CDR1 is PRHDT and CDR2 FYEKMQ (reference sequence). Trimming shortened V by 3 bases and J by 11 bases, and 22 bases separated the two germline ends. The CDR3 is 15 residues long. The chain's CDR3 is CASSFERSVGLGAFF. The CDR3, as DNA: TGTGCCAGCAGCTTCGAAAGGAGCGTGGGGTTGGGGGCTTTCTTT.